Following are 20 T cell receptor beta chains from one sample sequenced in a study of cytomegalovirus exposure and HLA in healthy donors. Amplification used 60 Vbeta primers and 13 Jbeta primers. Sequenced by immunoSEQ multiplex PCR; TCRdb stores in-frame clones only, minus some. The table lists approximately 95,000 clones, approximately 80% of them singletons, with approximately 4% in the top ten. The sample comprised PBMCs. The receptor set was obtained from a woman in her thirties or forties in good health and CMV-seropositive.

Concerning this clone: Sequence at one end of the junction differs from germline and may be a read error. J is TRBJ2-2 and V is TRBV7-7; 10 bases agree with TRBD2. Germline V gene sequence: CDR1 SSHAT, CDR2 FNYEAQ (reference sequence). There are 18 residues in the CDR3. CDR3 sequence reads: CASRGGLAGEVDTGELFF. The CDR3 DNA reads as TGTGCTAGCAGGGGAGGTCTAGCGGGAGAAGTTGACACCGGGGAGCTGTTTTTT.

The count of this clone is one. The DNA for the CDR3 is TGTGCCAGCAGCCGGACTAGCGGGCCCTCCCAGAGCACAGATACGCAGTATTTT. Amino acids: CASSRTSGPSQSTDTQYF. J is TRBJ2-3 and V is TRBV7-9, with 11 bases matching TRBD2. CDR3 length: 18 amino acids. Germline trimming cut 5 bases from V and 0 bases from J; bases unmatched to any gene: 10. CDR1 is SEHNR, CDR2 FQNEAQ, per germline (reference sequence).

V gene TRBV6-1 combines with J gene TRBJ2-1; weak D call: TRBD1 (6 bases). Trimming pared 9 bases from V and 5 bases from J, leaving 17 bases between. The CDR3 has 14 amino acids. Germline V gene data show CDR1 as MNHNS and CDR2 as SASEGT. The CDR3 region has the DNA TGTGCCAGTACAGGGCAATTCGGTCACAATGAGCAGTTCTTC. Translation gives CASTGQFGHNEQFF.

This clone was found a few times. This chain links TRBV28 with TRBJ2-4, with D possibly being TRBD1 (6 bases). Germline lookup yields CDR1 MDHEN and CDR2 SYDVKM. The CDR3 is 14 amino acids. Trimming cost V 4 bases and J 4 bases, with 11 bases left between them. CDR3 region: CASSSTGQKNIQYF. The CDR3 coding sequence is TGTGCCAGCAGTTCTACCGGACAGAAAAACATTCAGTACTTC.

The V call is TRBV5-5, the J call TRBJ2-2, with 9 bases aligning to TRBD2. Germline V gene lookup returns CDR1 SGHKS and CDR2 YYEKEE (reference sequence). V lost 2 bases and J lost 6; bases outside the gene matches: 5. This CDR3 is 15 amino acids long. The CDR3 DNA reads as TGTGCCAGCAGCTTAAGACTAGCGGCAGCCGGGGAGCTGTTTTTT. It translates to CASSLRLAAAGELFF.

CDR3 sequence (DNA): TGTGCCAGCAGCTTCCTAGCAGAGGATACCTCGACAGATACGCAGTATTTT. It is translated as CASSFLAEDTSTDTQYF. The rearrangement uses TRBV5-5 and TRBJ2-3, with D possibly matching TRBD2 (5 bases). The germline CDR1 and CDR2 sequences are SGHKS and YYEKEE (reference sequence). Trimming took 2 bases from V and 3 from J, leaving 19 bases between them. The CDR3 sequence is 17 residues long. The whole variable domain, filled in from reference TRBV5-5 and TRBJ2-3, reads DAGVTQSPTHLIKTRGQQVTLRCSPISGHKSVSWYQQVLGQGPQFIFQYYEKEERGRGNFPDRFSARQFPNYSSELNVNALLLGDSALYLCASSFLAEDTSTDTQYFGPGTRLTVL.

This clone was seen a few times. V gene TRBV19 combines with J gene TRBJ1-1; no reliable D call. CDR3 size: 15 residues. V lost 3 bases, J lost 1 base, and 12 bases lay in between. CDR1 and CDR2 (germline): LNHDA, SQIVND (reference sequence). The CDR3 coding sequence is TGTGCCAGTAGTATGCTCGGTGGAGGGAACACTGAAGCTTTCTTT. Encoded protein: CASSMLGGGNTEAFF.

The rearrangement joins TRBV5-6 to TRBJ2-1; TRBD1 matches at 9 bases. There are 14 residues in the CDR3. The V gene end was trimmed by 1 base and the J gene end by 7 bases; junction bases not matched to a gene: 3. Germline V gene sequence: CDR1 SGHDT, CDR2 YYEEEE. CDR3 nucleotide sequence: TGTGCCAGCAGCTTGTGGGACAGGGTAAATGAGCAGTTCTTC. Translated, it gives CASSLWDRVNEQFF.

This clone was counted a single time. This sequence joins TRBV5-4 and TRBJ2-7; 8 positions agree with TRBD2. The CDR3 is made up of 19 amino acids. Germline V gene lookup returns CDR1 SGHNT and CDR2 YYREEE (reference sequence). V was pared by 2 bases and J by 3 bases, with 19 bases of the junction left unmatched. Here the CDR3 DNA reads TGTGCCAGCAGCTTATCATCCCCTTCGAGGAGCGGGGGAGGCTACGAGCAGTACTTC. Its protein is CASSLSSPSRSGGGYEQYF.

The rearrangement links TRBV5-1 to TRBJ1-1, with 7 bases lining up with TRBD1. The CDR3 sequence is 14 residues long. Germline V gene data show CDR1 as SGHRS and CDR2 as YFSETQ. Trimming at V came to 4 bases and at J to 2 bases, leaving 5 bases not matched to a gene. DNA for the CDR3: TGCGCCAGCAGCCCGACAGGGTCTAACACTGAAGCTTTCTTT. Protein: CASSPTGSNTEAFF.

This clone has just a few counts. This chain uses TRBV18 with TRBJ1-4; possible D gene TRBD1, 5 bases. The CDR3 is made up of 13 amino acids. The germline CDR1 and CDR2 sequences are KGHSH and LQKENI. Trimming took off 2 bases at V and 8 bases at J, with 9 bases between the two ends. The chain's CDR3 is CASSPFSGEKLFF. In DNA form, the CDR3 reads TGTGCCAGCTCACCATTTTCAGGGGAAAAACTGTTTTTT. Variable domain in full (rest from reference TRBV18 and TRBJ1-4): NAGVMQNPRHLVRRRGQEARLRCSPMKGHSHVYWYRQLPEEGLKFMVYLQKENIIDESGMPKERFSAEFPKEGPSILRIQQVVRGDSAAYFCASSPFSGEKLFFGSGTQLSVL.

This CDR3 reads CASSFYSGSSYNEQFF. CDR3 DNA sequence: TGTGCCAGCAGCTTTTATAGCGGGAGCTCCTACAATGAGCAGTTCTTC. The rearrangement uses TRBV5-4 and TRBJ2-1; the match to TRBD2 covers 9 bases. Germline V gene sequence: CDR1 SGHNT, CDR2 YYREEE (reference sequence). The CDR3 extends over 16 amino acids. After removal of 2 bases from V and 0 bases from J, the junction contained 3 bases not matched to a gene.

The V call is TRBV5-1, the J call TRBJ1-2; 9 nucleotides agree with TRBD1. After removal of 0 bases from V and 13 bases from J, the junction contained 13 bases not matched to a gene. Germline V CDR1 and CDR2: SGHRS, YFSETQ. The CDR3 is 15 residues long. The CDR3 loop is CASSLVGILDRGCTF. CDR3 nucleotides: TGCGCCAGCAGCTTGGTGGGTATTTTGGACAGGGGATGCACCTTC.

In nucleotides, the CDR3 is TGTGCCAGCAGTCCTACCTCTAGCGGGAGAAAAGAGACCCAGTACTTC. Translation: CASSPTSSGRKETQYF. V usage is TRBV27 and J usage is TRBJ2-5, with 10 bases lining up with TRBD2. Germline V gene lookup returns CDR1 MNHEY and CDR2 SMNVEV (reference sequence). This CDR3 comprises 16 residues. Trimming took 5 bases from V and 3 from J; bases not matched to a gene: 9.

The V and J genes are TRBV25-1 and TRBJ2-2; D unresolved. V was trimmed by 2 bases and J by 2 bases, leaving 15 bases between them. The CDR3 is 17 residues long. CDR1 MGHDK and CDR2 SYGVNS come from the germline V gene. CDR3 coding DNA: TGTGCCAGCAGTGAACCCGATGGGCGCTATAACACCGGGGAGCTGTTTTTT. Amino acids: CASSEPDGRYNTGELFF.

V and J are TRBV19 and TRBJ2-1; no firm D call. CDR3 size: 15 residues. CDR1 and CDR2 from the germline V gene are LNHDA and SQIVND (reference sequence). V gave up 3 bases and J gave up 2 bases, with 11 bases separating them. CDR3 residues: CASSMLPLAYNEQFF. CDR3 DNA sequence: TGTGCCAGTAGTATGCTGCCCCTAGCCTACAATGAGCAGTTCTTC.

The V call is TRBV6-5, the J call TRBJ1-6; D is unresolved. CDR1 is MNHEY, CDR2 SVGAGI, per germline. The V end was cut by 0 bases, the J end by 7 bases, with 10 bases between. CDR3 length: 15 residues. The CDR3 loop is CASSYSTLENSPLHF. Here the CDR3 DNA reads TGTGCCAGCAGTTACTCGACTCTGGAGAATTCACCCCTCCACTTT.

The chain has TRBV6-1 and TRBJ2-7; 9 bases fit TRBD2. V shed 1 base and J 2 bases; nucleotides not matched to a gene: 3. CDR1 and CDR2 (germline): MNHNS, SASEGT. The CDR3 consists of 15 residues. The CDR3 nucleotides read TGTGCCAGCAGTGAAGTTTCTAGCGGGACCTACGAGCAGTACTTC. Its translation is CASSEVSSGTYEQYF.

This clone is a singleton in its sample. The V and J genes are TRBV6-4 and TRBJ2-3; TRBD2 matches 7 bases. The CDR3 has 13 residues. Germline lookup yields CDR1 MRHNA and CDR2 SNTAGT. Trimming removed 2 bases from V and 14 bases from J; junction bases left unmatched: 10. The CDR3 loop reads CASSDQPGGRTYF. DNA of the CDR3: TGTGCCAGCAGTGACCAACCTGGCGGGAGAACGTATTTT.

This chain connects TRBV19 to TRBJ2-7, with TRBD2 matching 7 bases. This CDR3 is built from 13 residues. V lost 4 bases to trimming and J lost 2 bases; unmatched junction nucleotides: 2. From germline, CDR1 is LNHDA and CDR2 SQIVND (reference sequence). CDR3 in amino acids: CASSTGGAYEQYF. The CDR3 nucleotides read TGTGCCAGTAGTACGGGGGGAGCCTACGAGCAGTACTTC.